This T cell receptor (gamma chain) derives from a study of intestinal T cells in coeliac disease. Across the study: TRG cohort coeliac patients averaged roughly 15 years; controls averaged almost 55.

A remark on this clone: Its target is not known.

Study conclusions and caveats: Each sample likely lost a proportion of TCR sequences from degraded FFPE DNA. With TRG, around 94% of biopsies (about 95% of the 54) were classified correctly.

The CDR3 has 12 amino acids. V gave up 8 bases and J gave up 12 bases; unmatched junction bases: 14. The TRG library came from 200 to 250 ng of biopsy DNA amplified with LymphoTrack primers. TCRdb ran CATT on the multiplex PCR reads. In the table there are 450 to 600 gamma-chain clones, approximately 46% of which are singletons. More than 8 formalin-fixed paraffin-embedded scrolls, each 5 µm thick, supplied each case's genomic DNA. The chain employs TRGV10 and TRGJ1 or TRGJ2. TRGV10 counts as an open reading frame of uncertain function. The receptor's source is a human donor with celiac disease. The specimen was a duodenal biopsy. The CDR3 here is CAAWDPNITKLF. The CDR3 nucleotides read TGTGCTGCGTGGGATCCCAATATAACGAAACTCTTT.